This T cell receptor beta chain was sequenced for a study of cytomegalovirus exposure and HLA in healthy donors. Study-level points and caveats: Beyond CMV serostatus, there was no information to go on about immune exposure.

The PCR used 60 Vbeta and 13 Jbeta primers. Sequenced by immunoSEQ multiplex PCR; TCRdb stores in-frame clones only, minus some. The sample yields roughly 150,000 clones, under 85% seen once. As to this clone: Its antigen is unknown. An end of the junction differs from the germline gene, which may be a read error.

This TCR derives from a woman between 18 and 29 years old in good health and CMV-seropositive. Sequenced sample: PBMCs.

CDR3 DNA: TGTGCCAGTAGTATTGGAGGGGTCAACGTCCTGACTTTC. It translates to CASSIGGVNVLTF. The chain joins TRBV19 to TRBJ2-6; D is possibly TRBD2 (6 bases). Germline V gene sequence: CDR1 LNHDA, CDR2 SQIVND (reference sequence). CDR3 length: 13 amino acids.